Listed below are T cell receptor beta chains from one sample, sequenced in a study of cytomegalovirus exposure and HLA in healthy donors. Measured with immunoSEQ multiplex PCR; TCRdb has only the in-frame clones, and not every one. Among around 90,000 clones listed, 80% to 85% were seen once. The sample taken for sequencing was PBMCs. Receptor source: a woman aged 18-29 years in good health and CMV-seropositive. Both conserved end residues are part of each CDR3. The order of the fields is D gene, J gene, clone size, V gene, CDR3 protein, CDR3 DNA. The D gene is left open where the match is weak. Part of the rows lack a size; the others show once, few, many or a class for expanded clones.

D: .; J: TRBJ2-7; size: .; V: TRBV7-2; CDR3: CASSLVAGYEQYF; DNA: TGTGCCAGCAGCTTAGTCGCAGGCTACGAGCAGTACTTC
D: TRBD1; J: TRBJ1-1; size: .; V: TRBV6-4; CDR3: CASSGDRAAFF; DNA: TGTGCCAGCAGTGGGGACAGGGCAGCTTTCTTT
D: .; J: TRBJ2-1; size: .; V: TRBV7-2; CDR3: CASSYWDSSYNEQFF; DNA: TGTGCCAGCAGCTATTGGGACTCCTCCTACAATGAGCAGTTCTTC
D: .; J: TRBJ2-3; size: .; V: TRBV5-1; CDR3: CASSLKNAGAGDTQYF; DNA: TGCGCCAGCAGCTTGAAAAACGCGGGGGCCGGAGATACGCAGTATTTT
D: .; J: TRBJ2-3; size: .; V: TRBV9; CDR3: CASSVGGGAPDTQYF; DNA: TGTGCCAGCAGCGTAGGTGGGGGGGCCCCAGATACGCAGTATTTT
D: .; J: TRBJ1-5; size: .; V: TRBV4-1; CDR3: CASSQDSNQPQHF; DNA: TGCGCCAGCAGCCAAGATTCTAATCAGCCCCAGCATTTT
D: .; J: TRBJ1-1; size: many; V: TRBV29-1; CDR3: CSDQGQGTEAFF; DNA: TGCAGCGATCAGGGGCAGGGCACTGAAGCTTTCTTT
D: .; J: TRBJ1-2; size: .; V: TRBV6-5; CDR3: CASSYRTAAYGYTF; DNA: TGTGCCAGCAGTTACCGGACAGCTGCCTATGGCTACACCTTC
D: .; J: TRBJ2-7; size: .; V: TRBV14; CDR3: CASSQAGLSSSYEQYF; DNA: TGTGCCAGCAGCCAAGCCGGACTGTCAAGCTCCTACGAGCAGTACTTC
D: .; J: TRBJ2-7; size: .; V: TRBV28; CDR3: CASRRDSPYEQYF; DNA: TGTGCCAGCAGGCGGGACAGCCCCTACGAGCAGTACTTC
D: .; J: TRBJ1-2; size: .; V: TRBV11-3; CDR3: CASSLLLTGFFLGYTF; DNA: TGTGCCAGCAGCTTACTTCTTACAGGGTTCTTTCTAGGCTACACCTTC
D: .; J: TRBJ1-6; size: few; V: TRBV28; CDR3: CASRWGQYNSPLHF; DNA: TGTGCCAGCAGATGGGGACAATATAATTCACCCCTCCACTTT
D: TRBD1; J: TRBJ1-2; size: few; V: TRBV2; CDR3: CASRTGDPYGYTF; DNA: TGTGCCAGCAGGACAGGGGATCCCTATGGCTACACCTTC
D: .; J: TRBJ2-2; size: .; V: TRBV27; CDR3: CATSTVGELFF; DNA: TGTGCCACCAGTACAGTCGGGGAGCTGTTTTTT
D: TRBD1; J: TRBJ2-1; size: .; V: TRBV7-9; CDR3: CASSQPPGQGAYNEQFF; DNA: TGTGCCAGCAGCCAGCCACCGGGACAGGGGGCCTACAATGAGCAGTTCTTC
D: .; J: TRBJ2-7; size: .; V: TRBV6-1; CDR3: CASSEVGHSGEQYF; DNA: TGTGCCAGCAGTGAGGTAGGCCATTCGGGCGAGCAGTACTTC
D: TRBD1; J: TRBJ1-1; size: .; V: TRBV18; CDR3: CASSQGTGTQGWTEAFF; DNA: TGTGCCAGCTCACAAGGGACCGGGACACAGGGGTGGACTGAAGCTTTCTTT
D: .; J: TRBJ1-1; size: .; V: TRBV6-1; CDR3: CASTFRFLNTEAFF; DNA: TGTGCCAGCACCTTCCGTTTTCTGAACACTGAAGCTTTCTTT
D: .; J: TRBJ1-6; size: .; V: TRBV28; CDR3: CASSNNQGKSSYNSPLHF; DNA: TGTGCCAGCAGCAACAATCAGGGGAAGAGCTCCTATAATTCACCCCTCCACTTT
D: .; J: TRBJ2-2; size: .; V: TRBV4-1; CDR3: CASSQEAIGTGTGELFF; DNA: TGCGCCAGCAGCCAAGAAGCGATCGGTACTGGTACCGGGGAGCTGTTTTTT
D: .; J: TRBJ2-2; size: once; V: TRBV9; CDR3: CASSQGGGPNTGELFF; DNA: TGTGCCAGCTCTCAAGGGGGAGGGCCCAACACCGGGGAGCTGTTTTTT
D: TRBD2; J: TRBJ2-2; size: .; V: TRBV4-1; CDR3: CASTPGLAGGRVNGELFF; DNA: TGCGCCAGCACTCCGGGACTAGCGGGGGGACGTGTCAACGGGGAGCTGTTTTTT